This is a list of T cell receptor beta chains from one sample in a study of long-term antiretroviral therapy in people with HIV. Sequenced by immunoSEQ multiplex PCR; TCRdb stores in-frame clones only, minus some. This table holds about 36,000 clones, over 75% found once. This material consisted of unsorted PBMCs, taken 0.6 years after starting antiretroviral therapy. The receptors derive from a man between 18 and 35 years old with HIV. Both conserved end residues are part of each CDR3. D genes are given only for firm matches. Size is omitted from some rows. Given values are once, few, many or a class for expanded clones.

J: TRBJ2-7; D: NA; size: NA; V: TRBV2; DNA: TGTGCCAGCAGTGAGGGTAACGCAGGGGGGATCTCCTACGAGCAGTACTTC; CDR3: CASSEGNAGGISYEQYF
J: TRBJ2-7; D: TRBD1; size: NA; V: TRBV15; DNA: TGTGCCACCAGCAGAGACACAGGGGGAGGTGAGCAGTACTTC; CDR3: CATSRDTGGGEQYF
J: TRBJ2-2; D: NA; size: NA; V: TRBV7-9; DNA: TGTGCCAGCAGCTTGTTGGAACAGGGACGCACCGGGGAGCTGTTTTTT; CDR3: CASSLLEQGRTGELFF
J: TRBJ2-5; D: NA; size: NA; V: TRBV7-9; DNA: TGTGCCAGCAGCCCCGGGCAGGGCGACTGGTCCTACGAGACCCAGTACTTC; CDR3: CASSPGQGDWSYETQYF
J: TRBJ1-6; D: TRBD1; size: once; V: TRBV18; DNA: TGTGCCAGCTCACTGGACAGGGGATCCTTTAATTCACCCCTCCACTTT; CDR3: CASSLDRGSFNSPLHF
J: TRBJ2-1; D: NA; size: NA; V: TRBV19; DNA: TGTGCCAGTAGTCCTCCCACAACCAATGAGCAGTTCTTC; CDR3: CASSPPTTNEQFF
J: TRBJ2-3; D: NA; size: NA; V: TRBV4-3; DNA: TGCGCCAGCAGCCAAGGCAGGGGCACAGATACGCAGTATTTT; CDR3: CASSQGRGTDTQYF
J: TRBJ2-7; D: TRBD1; size: NA; V: TRBV28; DNA: TGTGCCAGCAGTTTAGGGACAGGGGGCTACTACGAGCAGTACTTC; CDR3: CASSLGTGGYYEQYF
J: TRBJ1-2; D: TRBD1; size: NA; V: TRBV11-2; DNA: TGTGCCAGCAGCTTAGTCGATCCGACAGGGGGGATTAACTATGGCTACACCTTC; CDR3: CASSLVDPTGGINYGYTF
J: TRBJ2-1; D: TRBD1; size: NA; V: TRBV9; DNA: TGTGCCAGCAGCGCCCGACAGGGGGACGTTCGTGATGAGCAGTTCTTC; CDR3: CASSARQGDVRDEQFF
J: TRBJ1-2; D: NA; size: few; V: TRBV2; DNA: TGTGCCAGCATCGGGGACCGCTATGGCGGCTACACCTTC; CDR3: CASIGDRYGGYTF
J: TRBJ2-1; D: NA; size: once; V: TRBV5-1; DNA: TGCGCCAGCAGCTTAACTGAGTCCTACAATGAGCAGTTCTTC; CDR3: CASSLTESYNEQFF
J: TRBJ2-3; D: NA; size: NA; V: TRBV5-1; DNA: TGCGCCAGCAGCCCCAAACCGGGATTCACAGATACGCAGTATTTT; CDR3: CASSPKPGFTDTQYF
J: TRBJ2-5; D: NA; size: NA; V: TRBV18; DNA: TGTGCCAGCTCACCGGCGGTAGCGAGGGAGACCCAGTACTTC; CDR3: CASSPAVARETQYF
J: TRBJ2-1; D: NA; size: NA; V: TRBV6-9; DNA: TGTGCCAGCAGTTTGCCTAGTCGCAATGAGCAGTTCTTC; CDR3: CASSLPSRNEQFF
J: TRBJ2-2; D: TRBD2; size: NA; V: TRBV10-3; DNA: TGTGCCATCAGCCGGGGGGGATGGGAGCTGTTTTTT; CDR3: CAISRGGWELFF
J: TRBJ2-2; D: TRBD2; size: NA; V: TRBV6-5; DNA: TGTGCCAGCAGCGCGGGACTAGCGAGATCCGGGGAGCTGTTTTTT; CDR3: CASSAGLARSGELFF
J: TRBJ1-3; D: NA; size: NA; V: TRBV7-9; DNA: TGTGCCAGCAGCCTAGGGGACGGCACCATATATTTT; CDR3: CASSLGDGTIYF
J: TRBJ2-7; D: TRBD2; size: NA; V: TRBV19; DNA: TGTGCCAGTAGGACTAGCGGGTCCTACGAGCAGTACTTC; CDR3: CASRTSGSYEQYF
J: TRBJ2-7; D: NA; size: NA; V: TRBV21-1; DNA: TGTGCCAGCAGCTTTCTACAGGGGACTAGGAGTAGGGAGCAGTACTTC; CDR3: CASSFLQGTRSREQYF
J: TRBJ2-3; D: NA; size: NA; V: TRBV7-2; DNA: TGTGCCAGCAGCCCACCTAGCACAGATACGCAGTATTTT; CDR3: CASSPPSTDTQYF
J: TRBJ1-1; D: NA; size: NA; V: TRBV28; DNA: TGTGCCAGCAGTCCCACCAGGGAGGCCCCTGAGGCTTTCTTT; CDR3: CASSPTREAPEAFF
J: TRBJ1-2; D: NA; size: NA; V: TRBV10-3; DNA: TGTGCCATCAGGGACGGTTTAGCTAACTATGGCTACACCTTC; CDR3: CAIRDGLANYGYTF
J: TRBJ2-7; D: NA; size: NA; V: TRBV6-5; DNA: TGTGCCAGCAGTTACCTACAACAATACGAGCAGTACTTC; CDR3: CASSYLQQYEQYF
J: TRBJ2-6; D: NA; size: once; V: TRBV19; DNA: TGTGCCAGTAGTGCCATACGAGCCTCTGGGGCCAACGTCCTGACTTTC; CDR3: CASSAIRASGANVLTF
J: TRBJ2-7; D: TRBD2; size: NA; V: TRBV7-8; DNA: TGTGCCAGCAGCCCACGACTAGCGGGAGTACGCGAGCAGTACTTC; CDR3: CASSPRLAGVREQYF
J: TRBJ1-1; D: NA; size: once; V: TRBV7-8; DNA: TGTGCCAGCGGGTATGGTACGATGAACACTGAAGCTTTCTTT; CDR3: CASGYGTMNTEAFF
J: TRBJ2-1; D: TRBD1; size: once; V: TRBV9; DNA: TGTGCCAGCAGCGGGGACAGTCATCGTGAGCAGTTCTTC; CDR3: CASSGDSHREQFF
J: TRBJ1-6; D: NA; size: NA; V: TRBV30; DNA: TGTGCCTGGAGTGGAACCGGGACTATATGGCGTCATTCACCCCTCCACTTT; CDR3: CAWSGTGTIWRHSPLHF
J: TRBJ2-7; D: TRBD1; size: NA; V: TRBV27; DNA: TGTGCCAGCAGTCCCATAGACAGGGGCGACGAGCAGTACTTC; CDR3: CASSPIDRGDEQYF
J: TRBJ1-2; D: NA; size: NA; V: TRBV19; DNA: TGTGCCAGTAGTATGGATAGGGTCGTCGATGGCTACACCTTC; CDR3: CASSMDRVVDGYTF
J: TRBJ2-5; D: TRBD2; size: NA; V: TRBV4-3; DNA: TGCGCCAGCAGCCAAAACCTTCCGGGACTAGCGGGAGGGCCTCCAGAGACCCAGTACTTC; CDR3: CASSQNLPGLAGGPPETQYF
J: TRBJ2-5; D: NA; size: NA; V: TRBV4-3; DNA: TGCGCCAGCAGCCAAGATCCTCTGGACGGCGGGGTCCGGGGAGAGACCCAGTACTTC; CDR3: CASSQDPLDGGVRGETQYF
J: TRBJ2-3; D: TRBD2; size: NA; V: TRBV7-2; DNA: TGTGCCAGCAGCTCCCCCAGACTAGCGGGACCCAGCACAGATACGCAGTATTTT; CDR3: CASSSPRLAGPSTDTQYF
J: TRBJ1-2; D: TRBD1; size: NA; V: TRBV5-6; DNA: TGTGCCAGCAGCTACGGACAGGGTAACTATGGCTACACCTTC; CDR3: CASSYGQGNYGYTF
J: TRBJ2-1; D: NA; size: NA; V: TRBV5-4; DNA: TGTGCCAGCAGCTGGGACTTTCAGGACTACAATGAGCAGTTCTTC; CDR3: CASSWDFQDYNEQFF
J: TRBJ2-7; D: NA; size: NA; V: TRBV4-3; DNA: TGCGCCAGCAGCCAAGAGGCGCGAGGGTTGGACTACGAGCAGTACTTC; CDR3: CASSQEARGLDYEQYF
J: TRBJ2-3; D: NA; size: NA; V: TRBV7-7; DNA: TGTGCCAGCAGCCCTTTGGGCCCAAGGAAGTATTTT; CDR3: CASSPLGPRKYF
J: TRBJ1-1; D: TRBD1; size: NA; V: TRBV6-5; DNA: TGTGCCAGCAGCATGACAGGGAGCACTGAAGCTTTCTTT; CDR3: CASSMTGSTEAFF
J: TRBJ2-4; D: NA; size: few; V: TRBV28; DNA: TGTGCCAGCAGTGAGGAGAGGAACATTCAGTACTTC; CDR3: CASSEERNIQYF
J: TRBJ2-7; D: NA; size: NA; V: TRBV6-6; DNA: TGTGCCAGCAACCCGAGCGGCCTCTACGAGCAGTACTTC; CDR3: CASNPSGLYEQYF
J: TRBJ2-3; D: TRBD1; size: NA; V: TRBV7-9; DNA: TGCGCCAGCAGCCAAGATCCGTCGACAGGGGCTTTGGATACGCAGTATTTT; CDR3: CASSQDPSTGALDTQYF
J: TRBJ2-2; D: NA; size: NA; V: TRBV5-4; DNA: TGTGCCAGCAGCTTGGCCACGCTAGCGACAGAGACCGGGGAGCTGTTTTTT; CDR3: CASSLATLATETGELFF
J: TRBJ2-7; D: NA; size: NA; V: TRBV10-3; DNA: TGTGCCATCAGTGTGGGCTACGAGCAGTACTTC; CDR3: CAISVGYEQYF
J: TRBJ2-2; D: TRBD2; size: NA; V: TRBV10-3; DNA: TGTGCCATCGGGGGGACTAGCCTCGGGGAGCTGTTTTTT; CDR3: CAIGGTSLGELFF
J: TRBJ2-7; D: NA; size: NA; V: TRBV5-3; DNA: TGTGCGTCTCGGGTAGCGCTCTTCGACGAGCAGTACTTC; CDR3: CASRVALFDEQYF